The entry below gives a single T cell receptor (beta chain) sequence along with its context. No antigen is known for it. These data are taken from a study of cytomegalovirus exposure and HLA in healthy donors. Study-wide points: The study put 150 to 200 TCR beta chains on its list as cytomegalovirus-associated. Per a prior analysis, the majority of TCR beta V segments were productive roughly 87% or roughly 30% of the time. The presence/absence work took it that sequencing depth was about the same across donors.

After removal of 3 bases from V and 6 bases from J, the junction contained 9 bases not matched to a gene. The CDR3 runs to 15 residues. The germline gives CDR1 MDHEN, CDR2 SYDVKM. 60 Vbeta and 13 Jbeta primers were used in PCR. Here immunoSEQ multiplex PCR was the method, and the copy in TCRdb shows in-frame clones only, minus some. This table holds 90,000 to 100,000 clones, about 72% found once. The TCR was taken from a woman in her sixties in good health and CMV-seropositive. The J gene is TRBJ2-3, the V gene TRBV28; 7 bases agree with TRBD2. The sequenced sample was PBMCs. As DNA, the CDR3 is TGTGCCAGCAGTTTTTTAGGGCGGGAGACCGATACGCAGTATTTT. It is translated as CASSFLGRETDTQYF.